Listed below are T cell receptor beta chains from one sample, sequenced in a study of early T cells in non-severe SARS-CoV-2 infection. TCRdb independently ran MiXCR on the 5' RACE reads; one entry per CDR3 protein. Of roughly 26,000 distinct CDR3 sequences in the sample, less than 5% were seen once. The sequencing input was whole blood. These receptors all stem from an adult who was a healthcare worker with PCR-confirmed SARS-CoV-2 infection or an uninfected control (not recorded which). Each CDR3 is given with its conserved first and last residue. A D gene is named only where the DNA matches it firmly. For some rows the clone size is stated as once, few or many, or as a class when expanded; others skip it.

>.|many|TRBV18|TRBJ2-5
CASSPEEAADPQETQYF
TGTGCCAGCTCACCAGAGGAGGCGGCAGACCCCCAAGAGACCCAGTACTTC
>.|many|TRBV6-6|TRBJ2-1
CASENREREQFF
TGTGCCAGCGAAAACAGGGAACGTGAGCAGTTCTTC
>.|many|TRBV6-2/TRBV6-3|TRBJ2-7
CASSRTGFSYEQYF
TGTGCCAGCAGCCGGACGGGTTTCTCCTACGAGCAGTACTTC
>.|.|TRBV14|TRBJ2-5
CASSQVPPETQYF
TGTGCCAGCAGCCAAGTTCCCCCCGAGACCCAGTACTTC
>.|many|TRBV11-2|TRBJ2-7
CASTPDINYEQYF
TGTGCCAGCACCCCGGACATAAACTACGAGCAGTACTTC
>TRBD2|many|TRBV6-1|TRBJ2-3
CASSVVLAVTFSTDTQYF
TGTGCCAGCAGTGTCGTCCTAGCGGTTACGTTTAGCACAGATACGCAGTATTTT
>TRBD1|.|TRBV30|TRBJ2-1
CAGRTGLNEQFF
TGTGCCGGACGGACAGGGTTGAATGAGCAGTTCTTC
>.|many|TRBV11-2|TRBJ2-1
CASSPTSRGNNEQFF
TGTGCCAGCAGCCCGACTAGTAGGGGGAACAATGAGCAGTTCTTC
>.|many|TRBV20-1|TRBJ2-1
CSARDLRGNNEQFF
TGCAGTGCTAGAGATCTCCGGGGGAACAATGAGCAGTTCTTC
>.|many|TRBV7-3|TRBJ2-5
CASSLRMGETQYF
TGTGCCAGCAGCTTAAGGATGGGGGAGACCCAGTACTTC
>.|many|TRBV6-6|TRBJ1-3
CASSYTGGADTIYF
TGTGCCAGCAGTTACACGGGGGGCGCGGACACCATATATTTT
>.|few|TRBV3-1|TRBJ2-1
CASSQGNNEQFF
TGTGCCAGCAGCCAAGGAAACAATGAGCAGTTCTTC
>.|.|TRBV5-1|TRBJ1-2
CASSFRQRSYGCTF
TGCGCCAGCAGCTTCCGACAGAGAAGCTATGGCTGCACCTTC
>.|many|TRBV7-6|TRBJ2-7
CASSQPVGPGVPYEQYF
TGTGCCAGCAGCCAACCGGTGGGGCCAGGGGTCCCCTACGAGCAGTACTTC
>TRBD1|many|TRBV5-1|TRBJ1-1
CASSAGQGGSFAFF
TGCGCCAGCAGCGCTGGACAGGGGGGATCATTTGCTTTCTTT
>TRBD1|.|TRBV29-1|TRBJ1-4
CSVADRDLEKLFF
TGCAGCGTTGCGGACAGGGACTTGGAAAAACTGTTTTTT
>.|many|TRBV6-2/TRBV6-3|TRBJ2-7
CASSYDVRNPYEQYF
TGTGCCAGCAGTTACGACGTAAGAAACCCCTACGAGCAGTACTTC
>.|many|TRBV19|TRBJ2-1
CASSIGRFSYNEQFF
TGTGCCAGTAGTATAGGGAGGTTCTCCTACAATGAGCAGTTCTTC
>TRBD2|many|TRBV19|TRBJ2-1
CASTTGTSVNNEQFF
TGTGCCAGTACGACTGGGACTAGCGTGAACAATGAGCAGTTCTTC
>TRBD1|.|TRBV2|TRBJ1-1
CAGSGQINTEAFF
TGTGCCGGGTCGGGACAGATAAACACTGAAGCTTTCTTT
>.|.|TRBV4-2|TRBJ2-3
CASSQPRQDTDTQYF
TGTGCCAGCAGCCAGCCGCGGCAAGACACAGATACGCAGTATTTT
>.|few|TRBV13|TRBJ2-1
CASSSAVEQFF
TGTGCCAGCAGCTCCGCCGTAGAGCAGTTCTTC
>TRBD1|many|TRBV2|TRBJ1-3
CASRGTASGNTIYF
TGTGCCAGCAGAGGGACAGCCTCTGGAAACACCATATATTTT
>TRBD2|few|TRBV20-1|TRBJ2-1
CSALPGSGSLYNEQFF
TGCAGTGCTCTACCGGGTAGCGGGAGTCTTTACAATGAGCAGTTCTTC
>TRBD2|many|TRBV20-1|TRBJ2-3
CSASGLRGAVTDTQYF
TGCAGTGCTAGCGGGTTGCGGGGGGCTGTGACAGATACGCAGTATTTT
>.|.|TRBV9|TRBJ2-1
CTSSARGYNEQFF
TGTACCAGCAGCGCCCGAGGATACAATGAGCAGTTCTTC
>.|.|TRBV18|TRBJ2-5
CASSAGPGETQYF
TGTGCCAGCTCAGCCGGGCCAGGAGAGACCCAGTACTTC
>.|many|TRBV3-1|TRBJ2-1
CASRNEKNEQFF
TGTGCCAGCAGGAACGAAAAGAATGAGCAGTTCTTC
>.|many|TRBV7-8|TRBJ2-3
CASSSLGSTDTQYF
TGTGCCAGCAGCTCCTTAGGCAGCACAGATACGCAGTATTTT
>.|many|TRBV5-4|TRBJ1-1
CASSLRQSLEAFF
TGTGCCAGCAGTTTAAGACAGAGCCTTGAAGCTTTCTTT
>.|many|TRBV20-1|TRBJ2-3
CSARDPHVGDTQYF
TGCAGTGCTAGAGACCCTCATGTGGGAGATACGCAGTATTTT
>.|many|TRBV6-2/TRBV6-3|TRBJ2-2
CASRVTKGTGELFF
TGTGCCAGCAGAGTCACCAAAGGAACCGGGGAGCTGTTTTTT
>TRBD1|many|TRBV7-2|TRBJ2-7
CASRRDRGTNEQYF
TGTGCCAGCAGGCGGGACAGGGGTACGAACGAGCAGTACTTC
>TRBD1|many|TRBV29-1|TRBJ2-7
CSVTGTGSYEQYF
TGCAGCGTTACCGGGACAGGGTCCTACGAGCAGTACTTC
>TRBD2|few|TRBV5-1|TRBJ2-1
CASSWPQTSGLNNEQFF
TGCGCCAGCAGCTGGCCCCAGACTAGCGGGCTAAACAATGAGCAGTTCTTC
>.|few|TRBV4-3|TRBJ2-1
CASSHDARYNEQFF
TGCGCCAGCAGCCACGATGCACGCTACAATGAGCAGTTCTTC
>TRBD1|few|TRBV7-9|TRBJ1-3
CASSLPQGATQFSGNTIYF
TGTGCCAGCAGCTTGCCGCAGGGGGCTACACAATTCTCTGGAAACACCATATATTTT
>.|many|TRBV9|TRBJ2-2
CASSVIPEGTGELFF
TGTGCCAGCAGCGTCATCCCAGAGGGGACCGGGGAGCTGTTTTTT
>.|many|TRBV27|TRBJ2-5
CASSTYGQRWGTQYF
TGTGCCAGCAGTACTTATGGCCAGCGTTGGGGGACCCAGTACTTC
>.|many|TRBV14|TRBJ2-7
CASSLGLRTYEQYF
TGTGCCAGCAGCCTGGGACTGAGGACCTACGAGCAGTACTTC
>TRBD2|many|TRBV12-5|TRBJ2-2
CASGPGLVGGELFF
TGTGCTAGTGGCCCGGGACTAGTCGGCGGGGAGCTGTTTTTT
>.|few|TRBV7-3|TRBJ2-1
CASSLFPNEQFF
TGTGCCAGCAGCTTATTCCCCAATGAGCAGTTCTTC
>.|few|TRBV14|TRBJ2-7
CASSQGGTRAYEQYF
TGTGCCAGCAGCCAAGGAGGCACCCGAGCCTACGAGCAGTACTTC
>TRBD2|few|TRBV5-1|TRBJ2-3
CASRELAGGSTDTQYF
TGCGCCAGCAGAGAGTTAGCGGGAGGATCCACAGATACGCAGTATTTT
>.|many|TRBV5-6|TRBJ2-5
CASMVLATQETQYF
TGTGCCAGCATGGTTCTAGCGACCCAAGAGACCCAGTACTTC
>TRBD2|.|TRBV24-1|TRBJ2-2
CATAGVFGTGELFF
TGTGCCACCGCGGGGGTTTTCGGCACCGGGGAGCTGTTTTTT
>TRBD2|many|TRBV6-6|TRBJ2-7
CASSPNTGTSDSYEQYF
TGTGCCAGCAGCCCTAACACCGGGACTAGCGACTCCTACGAGCAGTACTTC
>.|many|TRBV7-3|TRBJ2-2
CASSPGRQTGTGELFF
TGTGCCAGCAGCCCAGGGAGGCAGACCGGGACCGGGGAGCTGTTTTTT
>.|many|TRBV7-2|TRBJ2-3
CASSPGLPPDTQYF
TGTGCCAGCAGCCCGGGACTTCCCCCGGATACGCAGTATTTT
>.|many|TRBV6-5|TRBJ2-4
CASSALGRGRNIQYF
TGTGCCAGCAGTGCCCTGGGACGGGGGCGAAACATTCAGTACTTC
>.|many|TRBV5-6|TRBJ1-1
CASTTGLMNTEAFF
TGTGCCAGCACCACGGGCCTGATGAACACTGAAGCTTTCTTT
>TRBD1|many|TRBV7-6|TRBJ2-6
CASSDWHSGQGTGANVLTF
TGTGCCAGCAGCGACTGGCACTCGGGACAGGGTACTGGGGCCAACGTCCTGACTTTC